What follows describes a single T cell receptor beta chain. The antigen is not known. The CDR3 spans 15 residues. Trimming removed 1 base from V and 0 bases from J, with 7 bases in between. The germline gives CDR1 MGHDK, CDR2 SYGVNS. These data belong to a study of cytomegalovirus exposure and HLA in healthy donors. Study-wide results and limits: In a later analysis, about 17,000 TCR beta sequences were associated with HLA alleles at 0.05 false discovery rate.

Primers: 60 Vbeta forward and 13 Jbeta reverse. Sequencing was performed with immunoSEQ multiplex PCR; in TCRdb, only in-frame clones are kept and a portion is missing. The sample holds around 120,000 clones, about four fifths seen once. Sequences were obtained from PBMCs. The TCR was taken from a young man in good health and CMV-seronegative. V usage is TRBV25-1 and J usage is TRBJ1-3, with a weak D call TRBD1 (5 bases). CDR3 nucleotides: TGTGCCAGCAGTGAATCAGGGAACTCTGGAAACACCATATATTTT. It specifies CASSESGNSGNTIYF.